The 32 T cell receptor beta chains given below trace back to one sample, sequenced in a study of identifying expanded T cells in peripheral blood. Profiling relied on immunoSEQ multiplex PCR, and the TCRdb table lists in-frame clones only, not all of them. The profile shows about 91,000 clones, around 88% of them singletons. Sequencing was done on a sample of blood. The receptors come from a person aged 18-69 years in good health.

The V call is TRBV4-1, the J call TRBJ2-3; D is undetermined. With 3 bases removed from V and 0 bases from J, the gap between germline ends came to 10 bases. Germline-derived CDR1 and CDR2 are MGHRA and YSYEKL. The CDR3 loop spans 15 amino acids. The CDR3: CASSQLGFSTDTQYF. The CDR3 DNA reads TGCGCCAGCAGCCAGTTGGGCTTCAGCACAGATACGCAGTATTTT.

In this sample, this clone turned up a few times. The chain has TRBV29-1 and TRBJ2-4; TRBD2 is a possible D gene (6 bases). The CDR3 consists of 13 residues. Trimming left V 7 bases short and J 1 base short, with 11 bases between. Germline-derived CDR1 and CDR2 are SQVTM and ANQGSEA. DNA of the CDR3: TGCAGCGCCGCCCGGGGGGCCAAAAACATTCAGTACTTC. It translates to CSAARGAKNIQYF. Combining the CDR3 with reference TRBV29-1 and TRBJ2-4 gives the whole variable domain SAVISQKPSRDICQRGTSLTIQCQVDSQVTMMFWYRQQPGQSLTLIATANQGSEATYESGFVIDKFPISRPNLTFSTLTVSNMSPEDSSIYLCSAARGAKNIQYFGAGTRLSVL.

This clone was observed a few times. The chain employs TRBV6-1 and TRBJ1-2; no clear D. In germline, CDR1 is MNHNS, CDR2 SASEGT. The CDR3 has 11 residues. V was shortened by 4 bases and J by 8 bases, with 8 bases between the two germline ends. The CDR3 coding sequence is TGTGCCAGCAGTGTCGTCGGCGGCTACACCTTC. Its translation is CASSVVGGYTF.

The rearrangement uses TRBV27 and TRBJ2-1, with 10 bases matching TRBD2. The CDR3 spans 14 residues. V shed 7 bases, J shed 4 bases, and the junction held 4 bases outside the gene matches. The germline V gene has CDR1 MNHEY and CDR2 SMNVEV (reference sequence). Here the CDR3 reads CASKRTSGYNEQFF. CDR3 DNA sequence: TGTGCCAGCAAACGGACTAGCGGTTACAATGAGCAGTTCTTC.

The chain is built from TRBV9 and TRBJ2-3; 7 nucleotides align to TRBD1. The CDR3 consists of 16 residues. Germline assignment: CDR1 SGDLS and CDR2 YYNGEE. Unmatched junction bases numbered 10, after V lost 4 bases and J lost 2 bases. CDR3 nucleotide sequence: TGTGCCAGCAGCACCGGGACAGCACAATACACAGATACGCAGTATTTT. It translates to CASSTGTAQYTDTQYF. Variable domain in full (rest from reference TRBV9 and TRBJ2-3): DSGVTQTPKHLITATGQRVTLRCSPRSGDLSVYWYQQSLDQGLQFLIQYYNGEERAKGNILERFSAQQFPDLHSELNLSSLELGDSALYFCASSTGTAQYTDTQYFGPGTRLTVL.

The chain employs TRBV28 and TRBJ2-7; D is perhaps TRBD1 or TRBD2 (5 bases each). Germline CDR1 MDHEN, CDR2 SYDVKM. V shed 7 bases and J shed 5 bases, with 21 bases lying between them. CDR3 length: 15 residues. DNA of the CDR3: TGTGCCAGCATCCATAGGAGGCAGGGAATCGACGAGCAGTACTTC. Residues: CASIHRRQGIDEQYF.

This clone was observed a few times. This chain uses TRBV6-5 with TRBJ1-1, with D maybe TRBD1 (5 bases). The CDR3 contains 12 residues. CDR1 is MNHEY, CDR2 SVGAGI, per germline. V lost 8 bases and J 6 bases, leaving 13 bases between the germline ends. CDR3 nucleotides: TGTGCCAGCGGGAGGGGTATCCCTGAAGCTTTCTTT. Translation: CASGRGIPEAFF.

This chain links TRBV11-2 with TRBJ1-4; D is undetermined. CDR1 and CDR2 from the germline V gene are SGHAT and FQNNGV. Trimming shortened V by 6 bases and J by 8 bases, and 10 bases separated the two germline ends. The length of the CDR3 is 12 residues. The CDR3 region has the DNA TGTGCCAGCAGGCGGACCGGGGAAAAACTGTTTTTT. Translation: CASRRTGEKLFF. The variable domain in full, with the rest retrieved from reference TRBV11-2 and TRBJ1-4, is EAGVAQSPRYKIIEKRQSVAFWCNPISGHATLYWYQQILGQGPKLLIQFQNNGVVDDSQLPKDRFSAERLKGVDSTLKIQPAKLEDSAVYLCASRRTGEKLFFGSGTQLSVL.

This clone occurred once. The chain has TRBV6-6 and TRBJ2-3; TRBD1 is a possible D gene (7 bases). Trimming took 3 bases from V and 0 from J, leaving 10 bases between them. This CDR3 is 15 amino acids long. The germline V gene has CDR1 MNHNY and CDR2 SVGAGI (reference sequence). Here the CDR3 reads CASSYAGQSTDTQYF. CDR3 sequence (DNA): TGTGCCAGCAGTTATGCGGGACAGAGCACAGATACGCAGTATTTT.

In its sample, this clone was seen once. The DNA of the CDR3 is TGCGCCAGCAGCTTGGCCGTTAATTCACCCCTCCACTTT. Residues: CASSLAVNSPLHF. This chain joins TRBV5-1 and TRBJ1-6; D not resolved. This CDR3 contains 13 residues. The V end lost 0 bases, the J end lost 6 bases, and 4 bases lay between the germline ends. Germline V gene sequence: CDR1 SGHRS, CDR2 YFSETQ.

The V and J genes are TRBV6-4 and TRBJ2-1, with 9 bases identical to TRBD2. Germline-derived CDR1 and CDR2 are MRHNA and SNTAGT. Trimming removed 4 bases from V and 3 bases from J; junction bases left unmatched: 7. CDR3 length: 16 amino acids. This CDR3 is CASSVLAGADYNEQFF. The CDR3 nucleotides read TGTGCCAGCAGTGTATTAGCGGGGGCCGACTACAATGAGCAGTTCTTC.

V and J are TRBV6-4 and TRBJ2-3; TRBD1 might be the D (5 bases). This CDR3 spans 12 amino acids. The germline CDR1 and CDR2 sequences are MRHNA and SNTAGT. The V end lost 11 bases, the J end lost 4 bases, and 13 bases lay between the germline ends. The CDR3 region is CAQGVLSDTQYF. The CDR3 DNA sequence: TGTGCCCAGGGCGTATTATCAGATACGCAGTATTTT.

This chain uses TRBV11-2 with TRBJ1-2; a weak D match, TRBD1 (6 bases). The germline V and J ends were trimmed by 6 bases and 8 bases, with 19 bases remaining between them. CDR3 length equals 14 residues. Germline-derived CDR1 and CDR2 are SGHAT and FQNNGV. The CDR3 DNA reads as TGTGCCAGCAGACCAGGACAGTCCGCTTCCGGCTACACCTTC. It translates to CASRPGQSASGYTF. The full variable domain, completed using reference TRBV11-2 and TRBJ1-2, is EAGVAQSPRYKIIEKRQSVAFWCNPISGHATLYWYQQILGQGPKLLIQFQNNGVVDDSQLPKDRFSAERLKGVDSTLKIQPAKLEDSAVYLCASRPGQSASGYTFGSGTRLTVV.

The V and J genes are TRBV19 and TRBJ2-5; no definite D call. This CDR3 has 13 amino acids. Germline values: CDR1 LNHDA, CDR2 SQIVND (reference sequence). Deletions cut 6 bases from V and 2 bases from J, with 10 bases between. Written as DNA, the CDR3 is TGTGCCAGTAGGCCCTTGGAGCAAGAGACCCAGTACTTC. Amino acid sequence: CASRPLEQETQYF.

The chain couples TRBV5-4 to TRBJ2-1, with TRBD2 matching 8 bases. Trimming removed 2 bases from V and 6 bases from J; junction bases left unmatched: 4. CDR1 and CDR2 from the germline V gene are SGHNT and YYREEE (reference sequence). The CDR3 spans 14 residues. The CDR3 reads CASSLAGVGNEQFF. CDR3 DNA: TGTGCCAGCAGCTTAGCGGGAGTGGGCAATGAGCAGTTCTTC.

The CDR3 coding sequence is TGCGCCAGCAGCCCGGGACAGCCTGGCAATGAGCAGTTCTTC. Translated, it gives CASSPGQPGNEQFF. The chain combines TRBV5-1 with TRBJ2-1, with 7 nucleotides matching TRBD1. The CDR3 spans 14 residues. Losses at the gene ends were 4 bases for V and 6 bases for J; bases not matched to a gene: 7. Per the germline V gene, CDR1 is SGHRS and CDR2 is YFSETQ.

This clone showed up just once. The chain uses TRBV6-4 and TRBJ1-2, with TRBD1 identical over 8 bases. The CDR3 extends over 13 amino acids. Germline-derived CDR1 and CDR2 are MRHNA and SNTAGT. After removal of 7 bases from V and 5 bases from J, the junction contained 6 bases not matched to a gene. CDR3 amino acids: CASTGQGAYGYTF. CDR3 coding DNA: TGTGCCAGCACCGGGCAGGGGGCATATGGCTACACCTTC.

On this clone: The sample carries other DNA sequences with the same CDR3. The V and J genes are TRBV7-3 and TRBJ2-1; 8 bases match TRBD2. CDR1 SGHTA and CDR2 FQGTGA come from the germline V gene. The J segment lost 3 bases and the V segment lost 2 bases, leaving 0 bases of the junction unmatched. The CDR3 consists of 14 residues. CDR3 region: CASSLAGGYNEQFF. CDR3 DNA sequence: TGTGCCAGCAGCTTAGCGGGGGGCTACAATGAGCAGTTCTTC.

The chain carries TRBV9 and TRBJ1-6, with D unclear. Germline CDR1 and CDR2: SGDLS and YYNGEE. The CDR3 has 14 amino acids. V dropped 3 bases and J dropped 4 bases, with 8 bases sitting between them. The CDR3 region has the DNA TGTGCCAGCAGCGGGAGGGCTTATAATTCACCCCTCCACTTT. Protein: CASSGRAYNSPLHF.

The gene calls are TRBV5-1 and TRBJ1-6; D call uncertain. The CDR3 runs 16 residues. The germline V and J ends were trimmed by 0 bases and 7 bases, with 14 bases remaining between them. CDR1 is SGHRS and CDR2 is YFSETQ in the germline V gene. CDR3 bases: TGCGCCAGCAGCTTGGAATTTTCACGAAAGAATTCACCCCTCCACTTT. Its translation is CASSLEFSRKNSPLHF.

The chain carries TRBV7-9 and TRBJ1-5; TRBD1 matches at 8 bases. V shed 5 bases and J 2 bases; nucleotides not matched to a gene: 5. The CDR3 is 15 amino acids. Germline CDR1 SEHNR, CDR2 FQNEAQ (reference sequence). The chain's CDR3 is CASSISGGGNQPQHF. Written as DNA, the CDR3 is TGTGCCAGCAGCATATCAGGGGGCGGCAATCAGCCCCAGCATTTT.

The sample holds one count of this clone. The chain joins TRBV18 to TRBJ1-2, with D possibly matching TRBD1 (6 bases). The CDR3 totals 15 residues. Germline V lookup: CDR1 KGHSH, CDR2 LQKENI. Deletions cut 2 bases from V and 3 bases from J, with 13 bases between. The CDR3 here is CASSPSRTADYGYTF. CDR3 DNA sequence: TGTGCCAGCTCACCAAGCCGGACAGCTGACTATGGCTACACCTTC.

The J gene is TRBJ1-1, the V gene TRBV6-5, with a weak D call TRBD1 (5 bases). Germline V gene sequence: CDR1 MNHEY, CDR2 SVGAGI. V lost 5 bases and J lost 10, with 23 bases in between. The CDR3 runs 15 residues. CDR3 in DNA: TGTGCCAGCAGTCCCCCCGGGACCGGGGATTGGAGAGCTTTCTTT. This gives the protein CASSPPGTGDWRAFF.

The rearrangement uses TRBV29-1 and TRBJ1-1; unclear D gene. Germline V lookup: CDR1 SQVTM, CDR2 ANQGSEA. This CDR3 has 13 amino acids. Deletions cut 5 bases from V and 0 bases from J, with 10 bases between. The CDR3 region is CSVFSGMNTEAFF. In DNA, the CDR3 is TGCAGCGTTTTCTCCGGAATGAACACTGAAGCTTTCTTT.

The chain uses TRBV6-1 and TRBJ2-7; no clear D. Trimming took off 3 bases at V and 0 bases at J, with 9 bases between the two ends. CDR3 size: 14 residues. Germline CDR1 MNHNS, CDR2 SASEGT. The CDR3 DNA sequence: TGTGCCAGCAGTGACCAGGCCAGCTCCTACGAGCAGTACTTC. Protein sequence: CASSDQASSYEQYF.

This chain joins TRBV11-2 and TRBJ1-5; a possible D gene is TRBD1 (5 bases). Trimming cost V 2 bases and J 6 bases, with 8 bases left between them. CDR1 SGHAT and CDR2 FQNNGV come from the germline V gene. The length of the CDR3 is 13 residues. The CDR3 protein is CASSLQGAQPQHF. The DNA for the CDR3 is TGTGCCAGCAGCTTACAGGGCGCTCAGCCCCAGCATTTT.

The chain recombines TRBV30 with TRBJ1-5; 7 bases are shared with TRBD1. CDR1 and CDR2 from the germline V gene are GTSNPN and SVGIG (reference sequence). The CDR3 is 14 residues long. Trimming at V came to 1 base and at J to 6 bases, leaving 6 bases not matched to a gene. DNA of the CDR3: TGTGCCTGGAGTGCTTACAGGGGTTTTCAGCCCCAGCATTTT. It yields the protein CAWSAYRGFQPQHF.

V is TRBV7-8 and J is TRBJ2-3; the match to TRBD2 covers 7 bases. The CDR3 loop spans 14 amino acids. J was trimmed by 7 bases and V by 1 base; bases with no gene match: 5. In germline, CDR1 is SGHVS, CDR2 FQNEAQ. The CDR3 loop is CASSLVGRANTQYF. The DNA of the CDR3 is TGTGCCAGCAGCTTAGTGGGGAGGGCGAATACGCAGTATTTT.

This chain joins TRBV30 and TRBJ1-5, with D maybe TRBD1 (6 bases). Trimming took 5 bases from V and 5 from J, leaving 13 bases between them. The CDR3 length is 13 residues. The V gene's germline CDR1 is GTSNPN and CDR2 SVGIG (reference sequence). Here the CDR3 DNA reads TGTGCCTGGGATAACAGGGCGGATCAGCCCCAGCATTTT. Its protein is CAWDNRADQPQHF.

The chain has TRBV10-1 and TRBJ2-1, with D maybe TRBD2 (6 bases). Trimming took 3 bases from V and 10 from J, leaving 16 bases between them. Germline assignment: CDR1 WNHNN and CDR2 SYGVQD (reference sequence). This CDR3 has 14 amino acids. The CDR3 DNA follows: TGCGCCAGCAGTGAAAGGCCGGAGGGTGGAGAGCAGTTCTTC. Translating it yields CASSERPEGGEQFF.

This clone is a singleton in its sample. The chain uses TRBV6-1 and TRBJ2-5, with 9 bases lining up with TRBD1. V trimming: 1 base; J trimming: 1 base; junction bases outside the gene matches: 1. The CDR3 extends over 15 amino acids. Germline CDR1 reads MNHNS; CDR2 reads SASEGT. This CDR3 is CASSEETGGQETQYF. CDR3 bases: TGTGCCAGCAGTGAAGAGACAGGGGGCCAAGAGACCCAGTACTTC.

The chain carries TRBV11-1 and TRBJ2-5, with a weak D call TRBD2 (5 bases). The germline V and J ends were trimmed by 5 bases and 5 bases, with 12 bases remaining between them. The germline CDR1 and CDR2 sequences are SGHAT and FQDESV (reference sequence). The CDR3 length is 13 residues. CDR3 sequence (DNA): TGTGCCAGCAGCCACAAGAGGAGGGAGACCCAGTACTTC. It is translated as CASSHKRRETQYF.